This T cell receptor (beta chain) was sequenced in a study of CD8 T cells in Susac syndrome. Study conclusions and caveats: The study recognized that its TCR sequencing and HLA analysis covered a relatively small number of individuals.

Reverse transcription of roughly 0.5 to 1 ug RNA used random hexamers. An immunoSEQ multiplex PCR amplified TCR beta CDR3 over 54 Vbeta and 13 Jbeta. Via MiXCR, TCRdb re-called the immunoSEQ multiplex PCR reads, giving one row per CDR3 protein. Of 300,000 to 350,000 distinct CDR3 sequences detected, roughly 94% appear once; the ten largest clones hold approximately 0.065%. High-throughput TCR beta sequencing covered peripheral CD8+ and CD4+ T cells. TEMRA cells were FACS-enriched and CD8+ and CD4+ T cells negatively isolated. Of note for this clonotype: Its antigen is not known.

The sequence came from a human donor with multiple sclerosis. Specimen: CD4+ T cells from PBMCs.

The CDR3 DNA sequence: TGTGCCACCAGTGATTTGCACGGACGGACGAACACCGGGGAGCTGTTTTTT. Translated, it gives CATSDLHGRTNTGELFF. This chain uses TRBV24-1 with TRBJ2-2; D not resolved. The length of the CDR3 is 17 residues. Trimming shortened V by 0 bases and J by 0 bases, and 10 bases separated the two germline ends. Germline CDR1 KGHDR, CDR2 SFDVKD.